The present T cell receptor (beta chain) was sequenced within a study of cytomegalovirus exposure and HLA in healthy donors. Study-level background: The Caucasian-associated ancestry cluster held roughly 81% of around 380 genotyped donors.

V trimming: 5 bases; J trimming: 2 bases; junction bases outside the gene matches: 8. CDR3 length equals 15 residues. Germline assignment: CDR1 SGHTS and CDR2 YDEGEE. Primers: 60 Vbeta forward and 13 Jbeta reverse. TCRdb keeps only in-frame clones here, not all; method: immunoSEQ multiplex PCR. The sample carries approximately 99,000 clones, 81% recorded once. Notes on the study in general: Sequencing had likely introduced a cluster of highly shared sequence variants as an artifact. With further analysis later on, most CMV-associated TCR beta chains appeared HLA-restricted.

A remark on this clone: Antigen specificity is unknown.

The rearrangement uses TRBV5-8 and TRBJ2-3, with 7 bases fitting TRBD1. This TCR was recovered from a man between 35 and 55 years old in good health and CMV-seropositive. The specimen sequenced was PBMCs. This CDR3 is CASRRRDRSTDTQYF. The DNA of the CDR3 is TGTGCCAGCAGGCGAAGGGACAGATCCACAGATACGCAGTATTTT.